This T cell receptor (beta chain) was sequenced during a study of T cell repertoires in cytomegalovirus infection. General study findings and limits: Clonotype analysis showed dominance of the ex vivo response by HLA-C-restricted CMV-specific TCR beta clonotypes.

V dropped 1 base and J dropped 3; count of bases not matched to a gene: 3. This CDR3 contains 15 residues. In germline, CDR1 is SGHAT, CDR2 FQNNGV. MiXCR, run by TCRdb on the reads, gives a single entry per CDR3 protein. The repertoire holds 150,000 to 200,000 distinct CDR3 sequences, with 28% as singletons. Comments on this clonotype: The antigen is undetermined.

The receptor comes from a human donor in good health (CMV status not recorded). Some clones in this sample may be carry-over from other donors' samples. J is TRBJ2-7 and V is TRBV11-2, with 10 bases matching TRBD2. The material sequenced was PBMCs. The CDR3, as DNA: TGTGCCAGCAGCTTAGTTAGCGGGGGGATCTACGAGCAGTACTTC. Its protein product is CASSLVSGGIYEQYF.